The source of this TCR beta chain is a study of blood T cell repertoires in COVID-19. Study summary: In each case, the material was cDNA or gDNA derived from T cells, B-cell-depleted T cells, or PBMCs.

Method: immunoSEQ multiplex PCR; TCRdb's copy keeps in-frame clones and lacks some. This table holds around 200,000 clones, more than 70% found once. The germline V gene has CDR1 MNHEY and CDR2 SVGEGT. The CDR3 extends over 13 amino acids. Trimming pared 6 bases from V and 3 bases from J, leaving 11 bases between. This TCR came from a woman of 80 years or more with active or convalescent COVID-19. This chain connects TRBV6-2 or TRBV6-3 to TRBJ1-2; D uncertain. The sequenced sample was peripheral blood. This chain's CDR3 is CASSPDGYYGYTF. CDR3 DNA sequence: TGTGCCAGCAGCCCTGACGGGTACTATGGCTACACCTTC.